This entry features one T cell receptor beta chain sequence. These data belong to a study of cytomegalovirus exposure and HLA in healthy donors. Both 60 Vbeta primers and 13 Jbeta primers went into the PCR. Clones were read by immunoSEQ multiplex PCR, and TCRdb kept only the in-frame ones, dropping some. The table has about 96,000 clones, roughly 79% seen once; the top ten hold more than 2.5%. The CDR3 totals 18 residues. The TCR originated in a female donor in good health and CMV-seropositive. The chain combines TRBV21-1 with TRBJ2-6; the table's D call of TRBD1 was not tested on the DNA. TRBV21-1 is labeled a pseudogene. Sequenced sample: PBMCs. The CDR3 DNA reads TGTGCCAGCCCCGGGGACAGGGACCGCTACTCTGGGGCCAACGTCCTGACTTTC. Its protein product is CASPGDRDRYSGANVLTF.